The 17 T cell receptor beta chains given below trace back to one sample, sequenced in a study of type 1 and type 2 diabetes patients. Genomic DNA was the PCR template. The TCR beta CDR3 region was amplified using 30 forward and 13 reverse primers. MiXCR was run by TCRdb on the multiplex PCR reads, yielding one entry per CDR3 protein. The data contain a few hundred thousand distinct CDR3 sequences, 40% to 50% of them singletons. The specimen was peripheral blood mononuclear cells (PBMCs). These receptors originate from a man between 18 and 35 years old with type 2 diabetes.

About this clonotype itself: This may arise from a read error, as a much more abundant clone is one base away. This chain uses TRBV12-3 or TRBV12-4 with TRBJ2-7; 7 bases line up with TRBD1. CDR3 length: 12 residues. Unmatched junction bases numbered 5, after V lost 6 bases and J lost 6 bases. The CDR3 region is CASSDRACEQYF. CDR3 in DNA: TGTGCCAGCAGCGACAGGGCCTGCGAGCAGTACTTC.

This clonotype has at least ten counts. The V and J genes are TRBV25-1 and TRBJ2-3; 8 nucleotides agree with TRBD1. Germline CDR1 reads MGHDK; CDR2 reads SYGVNS. CDR3 size: 13 residues. Trimming cost V 3 bases and J 5 bases; bases outside gene matches: 1. CDR3 amino acids: CASSETGVDTQYF. CDR3 sequence (DNA): TGTGCCAGCAGTGAGACAGGGGTAGATACGCAGTATTTT.

The chain combines TRBV19 with TRBJ1-5, with 8 bases fitting TRBD1. The J segment lost 0 bases and the V segment lost 5 bases, leaving 15 bases of the junction unmatched. Germline V gives CDR1 LNHDA, CDR2 SQIVND (reference sequence). There are 19 residues in the CDR3. In DNA form, the CDR3 reads TGTGCCAGTAGTCCCCTCCCAGGGGGCGAGGGGTATAGCAATCAGCCCCAGCATTTT. Its translation: CASSPLPGGEGYSNQPQHF.

The rearrangement uses TRBV29-1 and TRBJ2-1; D gene ambiguous. V gave up 5 bases and J gave up 4 bases, with 6 bases separating them. The germline V gene has CDR1 SQVTM and CDR2 ANQGSEA. This CDR3 contains 11 residues. CDR3 sequence (DNA): TGCAGCGTTTTCGAGTACAATGAGCAGTTCTTC. Translating gives CSVFEYNEQFF.

The chain recombines TRBV7-2 with TRBJ2-7; D gene uncertain. Trimming cost V 5 bases and J 3 bases, with 14 bases left between them. The CDR3 has 14 residues. CDR1 is SGHTA and CDR2 is FQGNSA in the germline V gene. The CDR3, as DNA: TGTGCCAGCAGCATGGAAGGCGGATACTACGAGCAGTACTTC. This sequence encodes CASSMEGGYYEQYF.

This clonotype turned up a few times. V and J are TRBV2 and TRBJ1-5, with D tentatively TRBD1 (5 bases). The V end was cut by 4 bases, the J end by 0 bases, with 7 bases between. CDR3 length: 14 residues. Germline V gene sequence: CDR1 SNHLY, CDR2 FYNNEI. The CDR3 loop reads CASSGGASNQPQHF. The CDR3 nucleotides read TGTGCCAGCAGTGGAGGGGCTAGCAATCAGCCCCAGCATTTT.

V usage is TRBV29-1 and J usage is TRBJ2-5; 7 bases agree with TRBD2. The J call is uncertain, as TRBJ2-1 better fits the DNA end. This CDR3 comprises 12 residues. The V gene's germline CDR1 is SQVTM and CDR2 ANQGSEA. The CDR3, as DNA: TGCAGCGTTGTAGGACTAGAGTATGAGCAGTTCTTC. It is translated as CSVVGLEYEQFF.

CDR3 loop: CASAEGRENTEAFF. The CDR3 nucleotides read TGTGCCAGTGCGGAGGGGAGGGAGAACACTGAAGCTTTCTTT. V gene TRBV19 combines with J gene TRBJ1-1; TRBD1 is a possible D gene (5 bases). The V gene lost 8 bases and the J gene lost 1 base, with 14 bases spanning the gap. The V gene's germline CDR1 is LNHDA and CDR2 SQIVND (reference sequence). The CDR3 covers 14 residues.

The chain couples TRBV30 to TRBJ2-3, with a possible D match to TRBD2 (6 bases). The CDR3 is 13 residues long. CDR1 and CDR2 from the germline V gene are GTSNPN and SVGIG (reference sequence). Here the CDR3 DNA reads TGTGCGTTCGATCCGGGGGGCACAGATACGCAGTATTTT. Its translation: CAFDPGGTDTQYF. Variable domain in full (rest from reference TRBV30 and TRBJ2-3): SQTIHQWPATLVQPVGSPLSLECTVEGTSNPNLYWYRQAAGRGLQLLFYSVGIGQISSEVPQNLSASRPQDRQFILSSKKLLLSDSGFYLCAFDPGGTDTQYFGPGTRLTVL.

This clonotype was picked up a small number of times. The chain recombines TRBV12-3 or TRBV12-4 with TRBJ2-7; D is perhaps TRBD1 (5 bases). This CDR3 comprises 14 residues. Trimming removed 3 bases at V and 3 bases at J, with 12 bases between. CDR3 nucleotides: TGTGCCAGCAGTTTCGAGACAGTTTTCTACGAGCAGTACTTC. The encoded protein is CASSFETVFYEQYF.

This clonotype was detected once. V gene TRBV6-6 combines with J gene TRBJ2-1, with D perhaps TRBD1 (6 bases). This CDR3 has 17 residues. From germline, CDR1 is MNHNY and CDR2 SVGAGI (reference sequence). V lost 8 bases to trimming and J lost 2 bases, with 22 bases between them. For the CDR3, the DNA is TGTGCCAGCGGGGGTAATTGGGCCGGGACAACCTACAATGAGCAGTTCTTC. Translating it yields CASGGNWAGTTYNEQFF.

There are many counts of this clonotype. The J gene is TRBJ1-1, the V gene TRBV25-1, with D possibly being TRBD1 (5 bases). The germline V gene encodes CDR1 MGHDK and CDR2 SYGVNS. Deletions cut 6 bases from V and 5 bases from J, with 13 bases between. This CDR3 has 13 residues. The CDR3 reads CASRGARETEAFF. In DNA form, the CDR3 reads TGTGCCAGCAGAGGGGCGCGGGAGACTGAAGCTTTCTTT. Full variable domain (remainder filled in from reference TRBV25-1 and TRBJ1-1): EADIYQTPRYLVIGTGKKITLECSQTMGHDKMYWYQQDPGMELHLIHYSYGVNSTEKGDLSSESTVSRIRTEHFPLTLESARPSHTSQYLCASRGARETEAFFGQGTRLTVV.

This clonotype occurred a few times. The rearrangement joins TRBV15 to TRBJ1-5; D is unresolved. The V and J ends lost 5 bases and 4 bases respectively, with 12 bases between them. Looked up from germline, CDR1 is LNHNV and CDR2 is YYDKDF (reference sequence). CDR3 size: 14 residues. The CDR3 nucleotides are TGTGCCACCAGCGTGTCGGGGAGAAATCAGCCCCAGCATTTT. Translating gives CATSVSGRNQPQHF.

This clonotype was seen just once. For the CDR3, the DNA is TGCGCCAGCAGCCAAAACAGGGCCTACGAGCAGTACTTC. Protein product: CASSQNRAYEQYF. The chain has TRBV4-3 and TRBJ2-7; tentative D call: TRBD1 (6 bases). Germline V gene data show CDR1 as LGHNA and CDR2 as YSLEER. The CDR3 runs to 13 residues. The V and J ends lost 2 bases and 2 bases respectively, with 7 bases between them.

This clonotype was observed a few times. The chain combines TRBV7-2 with TRBJ2-1, with D possibly being TRBD1 or TRBD2 (5 bases each). The germline V gene encodes CDR1 SGHTA and CDR2 FQGNSA. This CDR3 comprises 15 residues. V was cut by 7 bases and J by 4 bases, with 17 bases left in between. CDR3 nucleotide sequence: TGTGCCAGCACCCCCCTCCCGGGGCCGTACAATGAGCAGTTCTTC. Translating it yields CASTPLPGPYNEQFF.

The gene calls are TRBV2 and TRBJ2-7, with a tentative D call TRBD1 (6 bases). Germline CDR1 and CDR2: SNHLY and FYNNEI. V gave up 6 bases and J gave up 9 bases, with 21 bases separating them. There are 14 residues in the CDR3. The DNA for the CDR3 is TGTGCCAGCAGCGGATGGGACAATCGCGTGGGGCAGTACTTC. This sequence encodes CASSGWDNRVGQYF.

The CDR3 protein is CASFDRASGTLDEQFF. CDR3 DNA: TGTGCCAGCTTCGACCGGGCTAGCGGGACTCTGGATGAGCAGTTCTTC. The V and J genes are TRBV6-5 and TRBJ2-1, with 9 bases that match TRBD2. After removal of 8 bases from V and 8 bases from J, the junction contained 16 bases not matched to a gene. Germline values: CDR1 MNHEY, CDR2 SVGAGI. The CDR3 is made up of 16 amino acids.